This T cell receptor (beta chain) stems from a study of shared clonotypes between healthy human individuals. The protocol was immunoSEQ multiplex PCR, while the TCRdb copy is restricted to in-frame clones and leaves out a portion. This sample yields more than 2 million clones, of which 90% to 95% are seen a single time; 0.1% to 0.15% belongs to the top ten. Trimming at V came to 2 bases and at J to 8 bases, leaving 17 bases not matched to a gene. CDR3 size: 18 residues. Per the germline V gene, CDR1 is SGHTA and CDR2 is FQGNSA. The chain combines TRBV7-2 with TRBJ2-3; 9 nucleotides agree with TRBD2. The sequence was collected from a young man in good health. Source material: naive CD4+ T cells sorted from blood. Documented subset: CD45RA+ positively selected. The CDR3, as DNA: TGTGCCAGCAGCTTAATGGCCGTGGCGGGGGGGCCCCTCACTACGCAGTATTTT. Translating gives CASSLMAVAGGPLTTQYF.